One sample yielded the 18 T cell receptor beta chains listed below, sequenced in a study of cytomegalovirus exposure and HLA in healthy donors. Researchers ran the PCR with 60 Vbeta and 13 Jbeta primers. Sequenced by immunoSEQ multiplex PCR; TCRdb stores in-frame clones only, minus some. The sample has about 170,000 clones; roughly 80% are singletons. Sequencing was done on a sample of PBMCs. The source of these receptors is a boy aged 2-15 years in good health and CMV-seronegative.

The chain is built from TRBV7-8 and TRBJ2-7; D might be TRBD2 (6 bases). CDR1 is SGHVS and CDR2 is FQNEAQ in the germline V gene. The CDR3 length is 18 residues. Trimming stripped 5 bases from V and 6 bases from J, with 29 bases between. The CDR3 coding sequence is TGTGCCAGCAGCCCACCGCGGAAATTGTTGGAGGGCCGCATCGAGCAGTACTTC. This translates into CASSPPRKLLEGRIEQYF.

This clone was counted between two and nine times. The chain recombines TRBV7-6 with TRBJ2-1; 14 bases match TRBD2. Trimming removed 3 bases from V and 8 bases from J; junction bases left unmatched: 9. This CDR3 has 17 amino acids. Germline loops: CDR1 SGHVS, CDR2 FNYEAQ. The CDR3 region is CASSFLTSGRGMDEQFF. CDR3 DNA sequence: TGTGCCAGCAGCTTCTTGACTAGCGGGAGGGGTATGGATGAGCAGTTCTTC.

The chain has TRBV29-1 and TRBJ1-1, with a weak D call TRBD1 (5 bases). V lost 4 bases and J lost 1, with 13 bases in between. Germline CDR1 and CDR2: SQVTM and ANQGSEA. The CDR3 has 14 residues. CDR3 bases: TGCAGCGTTGTAGAGGACACCACGAACACTGAAGCTTTCTTT. Translating gives CSVVEDTTNTEAFF.

This clone was detected only a few times. The rearrangement joins TRBV2 to TRBJ1-1; tentatively, D is TRBD1 (5 bases). The CDR3 sequence is 15 residues long. Germline lookup yields CDR1 SNHLY and CDR2 FYNNEI. Trimming left V 6 bases short and J 1 base short, with 15 bases between. The CDR3 is CASRKTDTGNTEAFF. CDR3 DNA: TGTGCCAGCAGGAAAACCGATACAGGGAACACTGAAGCTTTCTTT.

This clone was seen a few times. This chain links TRBV6-5 with TRBJ2-1; tentatively, D is TRBD2 (6 bases). V dropped 6 bases and J dropped 3 bases, with 12 bases sitting between them. The germline CDR1 and CDR2 sequences are MNHEY and SVGAGI. The CDR3 consists of 14 residues. CDR3 in amino acids: CASSIRGNYNEQFF. The CDR3 region has the DNA TGTGCCAGCAGCATCCGGGGGAACTACAATGAGCAGTTCTTC.

The sample holds a few counts of this clone. This chain connects TRBV6-5 to TRBJ2-7; 8 nucleotides agree with TRBD2. The CDR3 sequence is 15 residues long. V was clipped by 2 bases and J by 5 bases; unmatched bases: 8. Germline assignment: CDR1 MNHEY and CDR2 SVGAGI. CDR3 loop: CASSYESGSVHEQYF. The CDR3 DNA sequence: TGTGCCAGCAGTTACGAGAGCGGGAGTGTCCACGAGCAGTACTTC.

The chain's CDR3 is CATSSGPNGYTF. The DNA for the CDR3 is TGTGCCACCTCGAGTGGTCCGAATGGCTACACCTTC. The gene calls are TRBV28 and TRBJ1-2, with D unclear. The germline gives CDR1 MDHEN, CDR2 SYDVKM. V lost 10 bases and J lost 6, with 15 bases in between. The CDR3 has 12 amino acids.

To note about this clone: Other DNA sequences in the sample encode the same CDR3. V usage is TRBV5-6 and J usage is TRBJ1-5; D not certain. Trimming removed 0 bases from V and 2 bases from J, with 3 bases in between. Germline-derived CDR1 and CDR2 are SGHDT and YYEEEE. CDR3 length: 13 amino acids. DNA for the CDR3: TGTGCCAGCAGCTTGGCGGGCAATCAGCCCCAGCATTTT. Translated: CASSLAGNQPQHF.

The rearrangement uses TRBV5-1 and TRBJ2-7; 8 positions agree with TRBD2. The CDR3 is 14 amino acids. The J segment lost 4 bases and the V segment lost 0 bases, leaving 3 bases of the junction unmatched. Per germline, CDR1 SGHRS and CDR2 YFSETQ. The CDR3 region has the DNA TGCGCCAGCAGCTTGGGGGTAGCGGGGTACGAGCAGTACTTC. Translating it yields CASSLGVAGYEQYF. The full variable domain, rest sourced from reference TRBV5-1 and TRBJ2-7, is KAGVTQTPRYLIKTRGQQVTLSCSPISGHRSVSWYQQTPGQGLQFLFEYFSETQRNKGNFPGRFSGRQFSNSRSEMNVSTLELGDSALYLCASSLGVAGYEQYFGPGTRLTVT.

V usage is TRBV5-6 and J usage is TRBJ1-2, with 8 bases fitting TRBD1. Losses at the gene ends were 4 bases for V and 11 bases for J; bases not matched to a gene: 13. Germline assignment: CDR1 SGHDT and CDR2 YYEEEE. CDR3 length: 14 amino acids. The CDR3 protein is CASSLDRGAILYTF. The CDR3 coding sequence is TGTGCCAGCAGCCTCGACAGGGGAGCGATTCTTTACACCTTC.

The chain uses TRBV5-4 and TRBJ1-1; a weak D match, TRBD1 (5 bases). This CDR3 region has 13 residues. The germline V and J ends were trimmed by 9 bases and 1 base, with 13 bases remaining between them. The germline V gene encodes CDR1 SGHNT and CDR2 YYREEE (reference sequence). CDR3 amino acids: CATREAANTEAFF. CDR3 DNA: TGTGCCACCAGGGAGGCAGCGAACACTGAAGCTTTCTTT.

The rearrangement links TRBV5-6 to TRBJ2-4; 10 positions agree with TRBD2. Per germline, CDR1 SGHDT and CDR2 YYEEEE. J gave up 8 bases and V 4 bases, and 12 bases lay outside the gene matches. The CDR3 runs to 16 residues. DNA of the CDR3: TGTGCCAGCAGCGCGCCAGGACTAGCGGCGGAGGACATTCAGTACTTC. Translating it yields CASSAPGLAAEDIQYF. Using reference TRBV5-6 and TRBJ2-4 for the parts outside the CDR3, the full variable domain is DAGVTQSPTHLIKTRGQQVTLRCSPKSGHDTVSWYQQALGQGPQFIFQYYEEEERQRGNFPDRFSGHQFPNYSSELNVNALLLGDSALYLCASSAPGLAAEDIQYFGAGTRLSVL.

This clone was seen a few times. The chain has TRBV7-9 and TRBJ1-5, with 7 bases lining up with TRBD1. Trimming removed 4 bases from V and 3 bases from J; junction bases left unmatched: 9. The CDR3 has 16 residues. The germline gives CDR1 SEHNR, CDR2 FQNEAQ (reference sequence). CDR3 nucleotide sequence: TGTGCCAGCAGCTCCTCTGACAGGGAATTCAATCAGCCCCAGCATTTT. It encodes CASSSSDREFNQPQHF.

The genes are TRBV6-1 and TRBJ2-7, with 10 bases that match TRBD2. CDR3 length: 15 amino acids. The germline V gene encodes CDR1 MNHNS and CDR2 SASEGT. The trim removed 5 bases at V and 5 bases at J, leaving 9 bases unmatched. In DNA form, the CDR3 reads TGTGCCAGCAGTTCCGAGCGGGAGGGCCGGAACGAGCAGTACTTC. Its translation is CASSSEREGRNEQYF.

The rearrangement uses TRBV29-1 and TRBJ2-5, with 10 bases that match TRBD2. The J call may be incorrect, as the DNA end agrees better with TRBJ2-7. Germline assignment: CDR1 SQVTM and CDR2 ANQGSEA. The CDR3 consists of 15 residues. CDR3 bases: TGCAGCGTTGCCGGGACTAGCGCAAACTCCTACGAGCAGTACTTC. This sequence encodes CSVAGTSANSYEQYF.

The chain has TRBV5-1 and TRBJ1-1; D is perhaps TRBD1 (5 bases). This CDR3 is 14 amino acids long. Germline V lookup: CDR1 SGHRS, CDR2 YFSETQ. V lost 1 base, J lost 3 bases, and 10 bases lay in between. DNA of the CDR3: TGCGCCAGCAGCTTGACAGGTGGGGACACTGAAGCTTTCTTT. This encodes CASSLTGGDTEAFF.

The V call is TRBV5-1, the J call TRBJ2-5, with 10 bases that match TRBD2. Trimming cost V 1 base and J 2 bases; bases outside gene matches: 5. CDR3 length: 16 residues. From germline, CDR1 is SGHRS and CDR2 YFSETQ. DNA of the CDR3: TGCGCCAGCAGCTTGAGGACTAGCGGAATACAAGAGACCCAGTACTTC. This codes for CASSLRTSGIQETQYF.

The chain recombines TRBV5-8 with TRBJ2-7; 12 nucleotides match TRBD2. This CDR3 contains 16 residues. The germline CDR1 and CDR2 sequences are SGHTS and YDEGEE. Trimming removed 5 bases from V and 4 bases from J; junction bases left unmatched: 10. This CDR3 is CASSYTGLAGAYEQYF. The CDR3 DNA reads TGTGCCAGCAGTTATACGGGACTAGCGGGTGCTTACGAGCAGTACTTC.